The clone carrying this T cell receptor beta chain has just a few counts. The repertoire was sequenced with immunoSEQ multiplex PCR; TCRdb's copy has only in-frame clones and lacks some. The sample includes tens of thousands of clones, around nine tenths seen only once; the top ten take 5.7%. These data belong to a study of control samples from healthy donors and cancer patients. Germline V gives CDR1 MNHNS, CDR2 SASEGT. V lost 3 bases and J lost 7, with 7 bases in between. The CDR3 consists of 13 residues. This TCR derives from a woman aged 50 to 60 in good health. The rearrangement links TRBV6-1 to TRBJ1-6; D possibly corresponds to TRBD1 (5 bases). The sequencing sample was made of blood. The CDR3 bases are TGTGCCAGCAGTGACAGGGAAAATTCACCCCTCCACTTT. This sequence encodes CASSDRENSPLHF.